In its sample, the clone carrying this T cell receptor beta chain was seen a few times. Its antigen is not identified. Profiling relied on immunoSEQ multiplex PCR, and the TCRdb table lists in-frame clones only, not all of them. The profile shows a few million clones, around 90% of them singletons. These data belong to a study of shared clonotypes between healthy human individuals. Study conclusions and caveats: Rarefaction gave evidence that sorted-subset sequencing remained incomplete despite large depth.

Germline V CDR1 and CDR2: GTSNPN, SVGIG (reference sequence). Trimming stripped 5 bases from V and 11 bases from J, with 12 bases between. This CDR3 is 10 amino acids long. The specimen was naive CD4+ T cells sorted from blood. Regarding subset: CD45RA+ positively selected. This TCR was sampled from a man between 18 and 29 years old in good health. The chain employs TRBV30 and TRBJ1-1; no definite D call. The CDR3 sequence: CAWGRGVAFF. In nucleotides, the CDR3 is TGTGCCTGGGGACGTGGGGTGGCTTTCTTT.